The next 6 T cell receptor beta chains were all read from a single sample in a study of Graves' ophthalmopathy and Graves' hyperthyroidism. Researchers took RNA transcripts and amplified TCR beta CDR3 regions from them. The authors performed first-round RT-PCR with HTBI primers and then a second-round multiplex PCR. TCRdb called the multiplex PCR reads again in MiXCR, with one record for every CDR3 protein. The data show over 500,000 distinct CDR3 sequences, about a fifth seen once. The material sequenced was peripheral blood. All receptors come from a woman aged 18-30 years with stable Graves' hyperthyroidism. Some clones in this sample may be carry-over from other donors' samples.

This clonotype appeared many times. CDR3 sequence: CASSPPTVTGELFF. The CDR3 DNA reads as TGTGCCAGCAGTCCTCCGACAGTCACCGGGGAGCTGTTTTTT. The V and J genes are TRBV6-2 or TRBV6-3 and TRBJ2-2; a possible D gene is TRBD1 (5 bases). Germline values: CDR1 MNHEY, CDR2 SVGEGT. The CDR3 has 14 residues. V lost 5 bases, J lost 4 bases, and 11 bases lay in between.

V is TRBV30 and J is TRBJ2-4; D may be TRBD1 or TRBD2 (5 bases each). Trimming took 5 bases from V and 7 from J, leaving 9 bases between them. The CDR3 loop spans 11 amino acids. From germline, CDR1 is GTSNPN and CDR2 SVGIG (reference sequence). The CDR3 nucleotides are TGTGCCTGGGGGGACGAGAACATTCAGTACTTC. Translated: CAWGDENIQYF.

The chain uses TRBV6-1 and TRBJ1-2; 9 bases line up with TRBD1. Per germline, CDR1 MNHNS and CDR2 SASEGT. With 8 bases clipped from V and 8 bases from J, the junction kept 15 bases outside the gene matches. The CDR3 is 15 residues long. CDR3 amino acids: CASFKTGTGRKGYTF. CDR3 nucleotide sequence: TGTGCCAGCTTTAAGACCGGGACAGGGAGGAAGGGCTACACCTTC.

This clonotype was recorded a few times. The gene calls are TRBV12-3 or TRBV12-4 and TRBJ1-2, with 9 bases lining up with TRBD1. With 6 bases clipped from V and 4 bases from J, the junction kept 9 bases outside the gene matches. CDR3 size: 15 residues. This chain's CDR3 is CASSVWTGDSYGYTF. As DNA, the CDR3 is TGTGCCAGCAGCGTCTGGACAGGGGATAGCTATGGCTACACCTTC.

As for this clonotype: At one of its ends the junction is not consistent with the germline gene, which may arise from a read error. The CDR3 coding sequence is TGTGTCAGCAGCGTCTACGGGGGGGCCGGAGAGACCCAGTACTTC. Its protein product is CVSSVYGGAGETQYF. The chain employs TRBV9 and TRBJ2-5; the match to TRBD2 covers 8 bases. The CDR3 has 15 amino acids. Germline V lookup: CDR1 SGDLS, CDR2 YYNGEE.

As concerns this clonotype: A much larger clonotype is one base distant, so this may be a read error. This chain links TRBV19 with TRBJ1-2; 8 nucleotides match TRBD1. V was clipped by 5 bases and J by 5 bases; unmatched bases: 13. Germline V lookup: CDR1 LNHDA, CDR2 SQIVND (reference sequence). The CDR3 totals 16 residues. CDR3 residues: CASSRQGASLLYGYTF. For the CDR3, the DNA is TGTGCCAGTAGTCGTCAGGGGGCGTCTCTTCTTTATGGCTACACCTTC.